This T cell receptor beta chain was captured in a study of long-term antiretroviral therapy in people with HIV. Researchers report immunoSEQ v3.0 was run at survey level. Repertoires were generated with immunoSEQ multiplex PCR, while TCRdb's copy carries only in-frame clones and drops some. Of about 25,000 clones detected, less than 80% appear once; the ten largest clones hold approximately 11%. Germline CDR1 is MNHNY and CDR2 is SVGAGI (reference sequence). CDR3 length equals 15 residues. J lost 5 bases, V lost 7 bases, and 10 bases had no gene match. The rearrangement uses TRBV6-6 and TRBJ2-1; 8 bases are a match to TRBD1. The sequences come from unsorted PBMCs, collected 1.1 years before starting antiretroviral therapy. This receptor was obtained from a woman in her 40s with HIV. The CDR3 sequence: CASTLRGLFDNEQFF. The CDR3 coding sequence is TGTGCCAGCACCCTCAGGGGGCTGTTCGACAATGAGCAGTTCTTC.